This T cell receptor (beta chain) was sequenced for a study of blood T cell repertoires in COVID-19. Clones were sequenced by immunoSEQ multiplex PCR, and TCRdb holds only the in-frame ones, with some missing. The table has under 60,000 clones, around nine tenths seen once. The CDR3 is 14 amino acids. Germline CDR1 and CDR2: KGHSH and LQKENI. The V segment lost 2 bases and the J segment 6 bases; nucleotides outside the gene matches: 2. This TCR derives from a human donor with active COVID-19. The donor label of this sample is uncertain. The source material was peripheral blood. The V gene is TRBV18, the J gene TRBJ2-2, with 8 bases matching TRBD1. CDR3 residues: CASSPAGGPGELFF. DNA for the CDR3: TGTGCCAGCTCACCAGCAGGGGGCCCCGGGGAGCTGTTTTTT.